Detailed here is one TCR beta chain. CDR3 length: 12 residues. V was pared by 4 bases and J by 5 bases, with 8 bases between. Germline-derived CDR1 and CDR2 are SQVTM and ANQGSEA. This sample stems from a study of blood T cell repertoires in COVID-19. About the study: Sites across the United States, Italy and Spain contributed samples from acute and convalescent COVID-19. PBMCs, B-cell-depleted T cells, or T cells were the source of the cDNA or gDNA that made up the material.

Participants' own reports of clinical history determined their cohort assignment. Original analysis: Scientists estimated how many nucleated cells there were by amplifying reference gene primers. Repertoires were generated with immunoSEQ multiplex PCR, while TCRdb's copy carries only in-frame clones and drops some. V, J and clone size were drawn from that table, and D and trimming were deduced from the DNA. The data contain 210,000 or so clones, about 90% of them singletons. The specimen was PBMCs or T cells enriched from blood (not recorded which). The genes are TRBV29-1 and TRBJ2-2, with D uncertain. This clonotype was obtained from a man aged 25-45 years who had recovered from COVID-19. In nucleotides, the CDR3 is TGCAGCGTTGGCCTCCGGACCGGGGAGCTGTTTTTT. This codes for CSVGLRTGELFF.